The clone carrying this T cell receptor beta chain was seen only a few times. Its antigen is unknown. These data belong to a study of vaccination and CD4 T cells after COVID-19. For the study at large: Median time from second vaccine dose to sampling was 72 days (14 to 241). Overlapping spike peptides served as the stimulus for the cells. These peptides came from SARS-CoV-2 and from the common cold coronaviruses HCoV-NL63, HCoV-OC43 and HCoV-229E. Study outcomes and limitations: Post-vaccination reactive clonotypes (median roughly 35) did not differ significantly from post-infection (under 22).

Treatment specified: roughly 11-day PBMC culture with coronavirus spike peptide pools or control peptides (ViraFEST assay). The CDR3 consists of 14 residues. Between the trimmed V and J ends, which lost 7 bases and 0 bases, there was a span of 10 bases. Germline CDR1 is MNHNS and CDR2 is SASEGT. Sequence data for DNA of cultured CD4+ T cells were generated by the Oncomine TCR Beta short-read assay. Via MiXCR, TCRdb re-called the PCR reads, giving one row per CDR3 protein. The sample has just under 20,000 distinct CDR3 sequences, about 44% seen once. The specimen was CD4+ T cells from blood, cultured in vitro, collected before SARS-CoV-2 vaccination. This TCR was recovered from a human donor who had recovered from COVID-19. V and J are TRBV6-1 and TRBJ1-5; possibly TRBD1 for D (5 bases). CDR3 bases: TGTGCCAGCAAGGACATCTATAGCAATCAGCCCCAGCATTTT. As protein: CASKDIYSNQPQHF.